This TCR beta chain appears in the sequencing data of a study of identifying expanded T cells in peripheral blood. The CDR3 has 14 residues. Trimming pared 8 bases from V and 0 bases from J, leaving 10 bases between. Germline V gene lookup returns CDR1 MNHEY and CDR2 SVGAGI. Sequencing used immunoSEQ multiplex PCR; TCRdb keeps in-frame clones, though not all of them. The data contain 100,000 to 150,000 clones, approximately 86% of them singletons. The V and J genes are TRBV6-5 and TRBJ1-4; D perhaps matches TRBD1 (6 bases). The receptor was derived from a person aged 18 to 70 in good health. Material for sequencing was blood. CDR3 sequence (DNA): TGTGCCAGCGCCTGGACAGCAACTAATGAAAAACTGTTTTTT. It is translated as CASAWTATNEKLFF.